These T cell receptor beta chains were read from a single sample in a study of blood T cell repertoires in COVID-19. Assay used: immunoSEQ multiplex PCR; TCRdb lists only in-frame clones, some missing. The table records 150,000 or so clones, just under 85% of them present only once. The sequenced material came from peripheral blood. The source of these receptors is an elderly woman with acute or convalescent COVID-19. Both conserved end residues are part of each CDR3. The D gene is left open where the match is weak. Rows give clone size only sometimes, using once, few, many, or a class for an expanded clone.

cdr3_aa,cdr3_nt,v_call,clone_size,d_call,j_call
CASSVGGQNTEAFF,TGTGCCAGCAGCGTAGGGGGCCAGAACACTGAAGCTTTCTTT,TRBV9,-,-,TRBJ1-1
CASSSNGPFGNQPQHF,TGTGCCAGCAGTTCTAATGGTCCTTTTGGCAATCAGCCCCAGCATTTT,TRBV6-5,-,-,TRBJ1-5
CASSPTSGGGSEQFF,TGTGCCAGCAGCCCGACTAGCGGGGGAGGCAGTGAGCAGTTCTTC,TRBV14,-,TRBD2,TRBJ2-1
CASSVATSGDSADLGANVLTF,TGTGCCAGCAGCGTAGCTACGAGCGGGGACTCGGCTGACCTGGGGGCCAACGTCCTGACTTTC,TRBV9,-,TRBD2,TRBJ2-6
CASSVGQDTEAFF,TGTGCCAGCAGCGTAGGGCAGGACACTGAAGCTTTCTTT,TRBV9,few,-,TRBJ1-1
CASSRGGTEAFF,TGTGCCAGCAGCCGGGGAGGGACTGAAGCTTTCTTT,TRBV11-3,-,-,TRBJ1-1
CSVRASGGWDTQYF,TGCAGCGTTCGGGCTAGCGGGGGCTGGGATACGCAGTATTTT,TRBV29-1,-,TRBD2,TRBJ2-3
CASSLGQAGAFF,TGTGCCAGCAGTTTGGGTCAGGCGGGAGCTTTCTTT,TRBV12-3/TRBV12-4,-,-,TRBJ1-1
CASSLAVDNKYTIYF,TGTGCCAGCAGCTTGGCCGTGGACAATAAATACACCATATATTTT,TRBV5-6,-,-,TRBJ1-3
CASSSRLGQGAHF,TGTGCCAGCAGCTCGAGATTGGGACAGGGTGCGCACTTC,TRBV3-1/TRBV3-2,-,TRBD1,TRBJ2-7
CASRGDTSTDTQYF,TGCGCCAGCAGGGGGGACACCAGCACAGATACGCAGTATTTT,TRBV5-1,-,-,TRBJ2-3
CASSLSNIPDRRGLKAFF,TGTGCCAGCAGCTTGAGCAACATACCGGACAGGCGAGGATTGAAAGCTTTCTTT,TRBV5-6,-,TRBD1,TRBJ1-1
CASSQGLAASPRYTQYF,TGCGCCAGCAGCCAAGGATTAGCGGCTAGTCCTAGATATACGCAGTATTTT,TRBV4-1,-,-,TRBJ2-3
CAISDPEGAHEKLFF,TGTGCCATCAGTGATCCTGAGGGGGCCCACGAAAAACTGTTTTTT,TRBV10-3,-,TRBD1,TRBJ1-4
CASSYATQTDRLKWNTGELFF,TGTGCCAGCAGTTACGCGACTCAGACAGACCGCTTAAAATGGAACACCGGGGAGCTGTTTTTT,TRBV6-2/TRBV6-3,few,-,TRBJ2-2
CASGTLGVTGELFF,TGTGCCAGTGGGACTCTCGGGGTAACCGGGGAGCTGTTTTTT,TRBV19,-,-,TRBJ2-2
CASSLGRDSGNTIYF,TGTGCCAGCAGCTTGGGCAGGGACTCTGGAAACACCATATATTTT,TRBV7-9,many,-,TRBJ1-3
CASSGREGSNQPQHF,TGTGCCAGCAGTGGGAGGGAGGGAAGCAACCAGCCCCAGCATTTT,TRBV27,-,-,TRBJ1-5
CAISESGPFGGYTF,TGTGCCATCAGTGAGTCTGGGCCTTTTGGGGGCTACACCTTC,TRBV10-3,-,-,TRBJ1-2
CASSLVQNTGELFF,TGTGCCAGCAGCTTAGTACAGAACACCGGGGAGCTGTTTTTT,TRBV7-9,-,-,TRBJ2-2
CASSHRDSDEKLFF,TGTGCCAGCAGCCACCGGGACAGTGATGAAAAACTGTTTTTT,TRBV5-4,-,TRBD1,TRBJ1-4
CASTRDPLAPVYEQYF,TGCGCCAGCACCAGAGATCCACTAGCTCCCGTGTACGAGCAGTACTTC,TRBV5-1,-,-,TRBJ2-7
CASSLEQGRGGYTF,TGTGCCAGCAGCTTGGAGCAGGGGAGGGGTGGCTACACCTTC,TRBV5-6,once,-,TRBJ1-2
CASSPASGNTGELFF,TGTGCCAGCTCACCAGCTAGCGGGAACACCGGGGAGCTGTTTTTT,TRBV18,-,TRBD2,TRBJ2-2
CASSLDNSGANVLTF,TGTGCCAGCAGCTTGGACAACTCTGGGGCCAACGTCCTGACTTTC,TRBV5-6,-,-,TRBJ2-6
CAISEWGGKEGYEQYF,TGTGCCATCAGTGAGTGGGGGGGGAAAGAGGGCTACGAGCAGTACTTC,TRBV10-3,-,TRBD2,TRBJ2-7
CASATVENEQYF,TGCGCCAGCGCCACCGTCGAGAACGAGCAGTACTTC,TRBV5-1,-,-,TRBJ2-7
CASSFGGVNEKLFF,TGCGCCAGCAGCTTCGGGGGAGTGAATGAAAAACTGTTTTTT,TRBV5-1,-,-,TRBJ1-4
CASSPDRDRGNTIYF,TGTGCCAGCTCACCAGACCGGGACAGGGGGAACACCATATATTTT,TRBV18,few,TRBD1,TRBJ1-3
CASSIASGGYYNEQFF,TGTGCCAGTAGTATAGCAAGCGGGGGGTACTACAATGAGCAGTTCTTC,TRBV19,-,TRBD2,TRBJ2-1
CASSATGGRTEAFF,TGTGCCAGCAGCGCAACAGGGGGACGTACTGAAGCTTTCTTT,TRBV11-3,-,TRBD1,TRBJ1-1
CASSPRGAADEKLFF,TGCGCCAGCAGCCCGCGGGGGGCGGCGGACGAAAAACTGTTTTTT,TRBV5-1,few,-,TRBJ1-4
CASSLVGHSGNTIYF,TGTGCCAGCAGCTTGGTGGGGCACTCTGGAAACACCATATATTTT,TRBV5-6,-,-,TRBJ1-3
CASSRALEGSGNTIYF,TGCGCCAGCAGCAGGGCCCTTGAGGGCTCTGGAAACACCATATATTTT,TRBV5-1,-,-,TRBJ1-3
CASSYSGTGVYGYTF,TGTGCCAGCAGTTACTCGGGGACAGGGGTCTATGGCTACACCTTC,TRBV6-5,-,TRBD1,TRBJ1-2
CASSFTGSYEQYF,TGCGCCAGCAGCTTCACAGGCTCCTACGAGCAGTACTTC,TRBV5-1,-,-,TRBJ2-7
CASSRDRGRGTEAFF,TGTGCCAGCAGCCGGGACAGGGGGCGAGGCACTGAAGCTTTCTTT,TRBV6-5,-,TRBD1,TRBJ1-1
CASSVEAGEGRAFF,TGTGCCAGCAGCGTAGAGGCAGGGGAAGGCAGAGCTTTCTTT,TRBV9,few,-,TRBJ1-1
CASSKGSTGDGYTF,TGCGCCAGCAGCAAGGGGTCAACGGGGGATGGCTACACCTTC,TRBV5-1,once,-,TRBJ1-2
CASSPTNSNQPQHF,TGTGCCAGCAGCCCTACTAACTCGAATCAGCCCCAGCATTTT,TRBV14,once,-,TRBJ1-5
CASSTTGGANGYTF,TGTGCCAGTAGTACGACAGGGGGCGCGAATGGCTACACCTTC,TRBV19,-,TRBD1,TRBJ1-2
CASSEATTLGSEAFF,TGTGCCAGCAGTGAAGCAACGACTTTAGGATCTGAAGCTTTCTTT,TRBV2,-,-,TRBJ1-1
CASSSTLDRAGANVLTF,TGTGCCAGCAGCTCTACCCTCGACAGGGCCGGGGCCAACGTCCTGACTTTC,TRBV5-4,-,TRBD1,TRBJ2-6
CASSVTSGPTDTQYF,TGTGCCAGCAGCGTAACTAGCGGGCCCACAGATACGCAGTATTTT,TRBV11-1,-,TRBD2,TRBJ2-3
CASSPGTGFHEQYF,TGTGCCAGCTCACCAGGGACAGGGTTCCACGAGCAGTACTTC,TRBV18,-,TRBD1,TRBJ2-7